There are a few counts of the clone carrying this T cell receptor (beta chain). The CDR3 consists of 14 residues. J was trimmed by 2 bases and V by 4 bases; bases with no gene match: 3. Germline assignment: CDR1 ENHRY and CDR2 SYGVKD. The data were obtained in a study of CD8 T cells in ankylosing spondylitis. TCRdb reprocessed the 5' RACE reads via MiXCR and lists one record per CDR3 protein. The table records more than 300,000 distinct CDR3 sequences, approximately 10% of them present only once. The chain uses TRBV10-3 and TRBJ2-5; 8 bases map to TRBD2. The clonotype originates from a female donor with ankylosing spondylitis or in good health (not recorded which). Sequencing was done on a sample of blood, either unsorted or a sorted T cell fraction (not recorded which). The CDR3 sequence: CAISGAGEQETQYF. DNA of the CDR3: TGTGCCATCAGTGGAGCGGGGGAGCAAGAGACCCAGTACTTC.